In its sample, the clone carrying this TCR beta chain was seen once. These data come from a study of blood T cell repertoires in COVID-19. Study-level background: From T cells, B-cell-depleted T cells, or PBMCs came the material, which was cDNA or gDNA.

Per germline, CDR1 SGHTA and CDR2 FQGTGA. Trimming cost V 4 bases and J 2 bases; bases outside gene matches: 5. The CDR3 is 16 amino acids. Original processing methods: By means of reference gene primer amplification, nucleated cell counts were estimated. Profiling relied on immunoSEQ multiplex PCR, and the TCRdb table lists in-frame clones only, not all of them. The V and J calls and the clone size are those of that table, but D and trimming were determined from the DNA. The sample shows nearly 200,000 clones, almost 85% of them seen only once. This clonotype was obtained from a woman in her seventies with active or convalescent COVID-19. Sequences were obtained from peripheral blood. The V and J genes are TRBV7-3 and TRBJ2-1, with 10 bases that match TRBD1. In nucleotides, the CDR3 is TGTGCCAGCAGCTCCATCGGGACAGGGGCCTACAATGAGCAGTTCTTC. Its translation: CASSSIGTGAYNEQFF.